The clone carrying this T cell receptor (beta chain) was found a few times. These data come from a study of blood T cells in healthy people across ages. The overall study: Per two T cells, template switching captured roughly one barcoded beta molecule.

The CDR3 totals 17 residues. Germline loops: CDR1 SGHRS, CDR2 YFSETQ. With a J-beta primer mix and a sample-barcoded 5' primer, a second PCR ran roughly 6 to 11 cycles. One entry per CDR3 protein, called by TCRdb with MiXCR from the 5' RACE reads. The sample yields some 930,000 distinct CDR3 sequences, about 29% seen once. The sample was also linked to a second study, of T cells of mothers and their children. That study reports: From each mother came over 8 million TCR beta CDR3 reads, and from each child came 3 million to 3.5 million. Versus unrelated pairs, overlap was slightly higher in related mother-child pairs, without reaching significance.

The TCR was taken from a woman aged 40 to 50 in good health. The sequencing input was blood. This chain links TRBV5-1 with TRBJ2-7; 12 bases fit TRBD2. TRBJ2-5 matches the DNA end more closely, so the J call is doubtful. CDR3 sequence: CASSRLAGASPRETQYF. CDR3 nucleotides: TGCGCCAGCAGCCGACTAGCGGGGGCCTCCCCCCGGGAGACCCAGTACTTC.